A selection of T cell receptor beta chains follows, all from one sample in a study of blood T cell repertoires in COVID-19. The repertoire was sequenced with immunoSEQ multiplex PCR; TCRdb's copy has only in-frame clones and lacks some. Here the sample spans 68,000 or so clones, 80% to 90% being singletons. Sequencing used peripheral blood. These receptors were taken from a man in his fifties or sixties with active COVID-19. Both conserved end residues are part of each CDR3. The D gene is left open where the match is weak. The size of a clone is reported for some rows only, either as once, few or many, or as a class for expanded clones.

cdr3_nt | cdr3_aa | j_call | clone_size | d_call | v_call
TGTGCCAGCAGCTTAGATAGCAGGGGTTACACTGAAGCTTTCTTT | CASSLDSRGYTEAFF | TRBJ1-1 | - | - | TRBV7-2
TGTGCCAGCAGCACAACAGGCGCAATCTCCTACGAGCAGTACTTC | CASSTTGAISYEQYF | TRBJ2-7 | - | - | TRBV7-9
TGTGCCAGCAGCCAAGGTCTAGCGGGGAATGCCGGGGAGCTGTTTTTT | CASSQGLAGNAGELFF | TRBJ2-2 | - | TRBD2 | TRBV3-1/TRBV3-2
TGTGCCATCAGTGAAGTAGGCAGGTACCAAGAGACCCAGTACTTC | CAISEVGRYQETQYF | TRBJ2-5 | - | - | TRBV10-3
TGCGCCAGCAGCTTACCGTTGACAGCCACAGATACGCAGTATTTT | CASSLPLTATDTQYF | TRBJ2-3 | - | - | TRBV5-1
TGTGCCAGCAGCCACGGGGGGGAGCAGTACTTC | CASSHGGEQYF | TRBJ2-7 | - | TRBD2 | TRBV3-1/TRBV3-2
TGCGCCAGCAGCTTGGTGAGGACAGGAGAACCCATCCTTGAAAAACTGTTTTTT | CASSLVRTGEPILEKLFF | TRBJ1-4 | - | TRBD1 | TRBV5-1
TGTGCCAGCAGTCTACTAGATCTCCCCTACGAGCAGTACTTC | CASSLLDLPYEQYF | TRBJ2-7 | once | - | TRBV27
TGTGCCAGCAGCTTACAGCGGGGGGTACAAGAGACCCAGTACTTC | CASSLQRGVQETQYF | TRBJ2-5 | once | TRBD2 | TRBV7-8
TGTGCCAGCAGCTTCGAGCGGGGCCAAGAGACCCAGTACTTC | CASSFERGQETQYF | TRBJ2-5 | few | TRBD2 | TRBV5-4
TGCGCCAGCAGCCCGACAGGAGGTAGCTCCTACAATGAGCAGTTCTTC | CASSPTGGSSYNEQFF | TRBJ2-1 | - | - | TRBV4-1
TGTGCCAGCAGCTCCGCAGGGGGCGCCCGCTACACCTTC | CASSSAGGARYTF | TRBJ1-2 | - | TRBD1 | TRBV5-4
TGTGCCAGCAGCTTAGTGGCGGGAACCGGGGAGCTGTTTTTT | CASSLVAGTGELFF | TRBJ2-2 | - | - | TRBV7-9
TGTGCCAGCAGCCCACTAGCGGGGGGTGTCACAGATACGCAGTATTTT | CASSPLAGGVTDTQYF | TRBJ2-3 | - | TRBD2 | TRBV7-6
TGTGCCAGCAGCCAAGGGCTGGCGGCACATGAGCAGTTCTTC | CASSQGLAAHEQFF | TRBJ2-1 | - | - | TRBV3-1/TRBV3-2
TGTGCCAGCAGCAAAGCAGGGGTCATCGGCGAGCAGTACTTC | CASSKAGVIGEQYF | TRBJ2-7 | - | - | TRBV21-1